These T cell receptor beta chains were read from a single sample in a study of blood T cell repertoires in COVID-19. Method: immunoSEQ multiplex PCR; TCRdb's copy keeps in-frame clones and lacks some. The data show fewer than 300,000 clones, 65% to 90% seen once. The specimen sequenced was PBMCs or T cells enriched from blood (not recorded which). Receptors originate from a man aged 18 to 30 who had recovered from COVID-19. CDR3s include the opening cysteine and the closing phenylalanine or tryptophan. The order of the fields is J gene, D gene, V gene, clone size, CDR3 protein, CDR3 DNA. A D gene is named only where the DNA matches it firmly. Only part of the rows carry a size: once, few, many, or a class if the clone is expanded.

>TRBJ1-5|TRBD1|TRBV10-3|.
CAISERTGSNQPQHF
TGTGCCATCAGTGAAAGGACAGGTAGCAATCAGCCCCAGCATTTT
>TRBJ1-6|.|TRBV6-5|.
CASSPEGGSPLHF
TGTGCCAGCAGCCCCGAGGGGGGGTCACCCCTCCACTTT
>TRBJ1-2|.|TRBV7-2|few
CASSTRHPTNYGYTF
TGTGCCAGCAGCACGCGCCATCCCACTAACTATGGCTACACCTTC
>TRBJ1-4|.|TRBV7-2|.
CASSLGGGLGNEKLFF
TGTGCCAGCAGCTTAGGGGGCGGCCTGGGAAATGAAAAACTGTTTTTT
>TRBJ2-1|TRBD2|TRBV5-1|.
CASSLEGSSGRQNEQFF
TGCGCCAGCAGCTTGGAAGGGTCGAGCGGGAGACAGAATGAGCAGTTCTTC
>TRBJ2-5|.|TRBV11-2|.
CASSIQGEQTQYF
TGTGCCAGCAGCATACAGGGAGAACAGACCCAGTACTTC
>TRBJ1-2|.|TRBV7-9|.
CASSLGQNNYGYTF
TGTGCCAGCAGCTTAGGGCAAAATAACTATGGCTACACCTTC
>TRBJ2-1|TRBD1|TRBV6-5|.
CASSLGQGRDEQFF
TGTGCCAGCAGTTTGGGACAGGGGAGGGATGAGCAGTTCTTC
>TRBJ2-7|.|TRBV2|few
CASSDRTALSEQYF
TGTGCCAGCAGTGACCGGACAGCCCTGAGCGAGCAGTACTTC
>TRBJ2-5|.|TRBV28|.
CASSLQGTGEETQYF
TGTGCCAGCAGTTTACAGGGAACTGGTGAGGAGACCCAGTACTTC
>TRBJ1-1|.|TRBV27|.
CASSLFAGLGTEAFF
TGTGCCAGCAGTTTATTTGCAGGGCTGGGCACTGAAGCTTTCTTT
>TRBJ1-2|.|TRBV29-1|.
CSVAEIDSYYGYTF
TGCAGCGTTGCGGAGATTGACAGCTACTATGGCTACACCTTC
>TRBJ1-6|.|TRBV10-3|.
CAISESSVSPLHF
TGTGCCATCAGTGAGTCGAGTGTTTCACCCCTCCACTTT
>TRBJ2-2|.|TRBV27|.
CASIGDPGELFF
TGTGCCAGCATAGGAGATCCCGGGGAGCTGTTTTTT
>TRBJ2-7|.|TRBV10-2|.
CASGRSGRTGEQYF
TGCGCCTCAGGGAGGAGCGGCCGAACGGGCGAGCAGTACTTC
>TRBJ2-4|.|TRBV7-2|.
CASSPRLEVAKNIQYF
TGTGCCAGCAGCCCCCGACTAGAGGTAGCCAAAAACATTCAGTACTTC
>TRBJ1-1|.|TRBV6-5|.
CASSYQAGRGTEAFF
TGTGCCAGCAGTTACCAGGCGGGAAGGGGCACTGAAGCTTTCTTT
>TRBJ2-7|TRBD2|TRBV5-4|.
CASSLGSGSQYEQYF
TGTGCCAGCAGCTTAGGTAGCGGGAGTCAGTACGAGCAGTACTTC
>TRBJ2-1|TRBD2|TRBV30|.
CAWSVGGGALNEQFF
TGTGCCTGGAGTGTAGGCGGGGGGGCTCTCAATGAGCAGTTCTTC
>TRBJ2-5|TRBD2|TRBV5-1|once
CASSLGVLAGAQETQYF
TGCGCCAGCAGCTTGGGGGTCCTAGCGGGAGCACAAGAGACCCAGTACTTC
>TRBJ2-5|TRBD2|TRBV28|.
CASSLWLTSGVRETQYF
TGTGCCAGCAGTTTATGGTTAACTAGCGGGGTCCGGGAGACCCAGTACTTC
>TRBJ1-1|TRBD1|TRBV18|.
CASSPHSIGQGAQDTEAFF
TGTGCCAGCTCACCACATTCAATCGGGCAGGGGGCGCAGGACACTGAAGCTTTCTTT
>TRBJ2-7|TRBD1|TRBV28|.
CASSRTGSGYEQYF
TGTGCCAGCAGCCGGACAGGGTCGGGGTACGAGCAGTACTTC
>TRBJ1-1|TRBD1|TRBV7-8|.
CASSSGQGNTEAFF
TGTGCCAGCAGCAGCGGACAGGGGAACACTGAAGCTTTCTTT
>TRBJ2-5|TRBD2|TRBV6-2/TRBV6-3|few
CASSLGSGGLNQETQYF
TGTGCCAGCAGTTTGGGTAGCGGGGGCCTCAACCAAGAGACCCAGTACTTC
>TRBJ1-5|TRBD1|TRBV6-5|.
CASRDRAHNQPQHF
TGTGCCAGCAGGGACAGGGCCCACAATCAGCCCCAGCATTTT
>TRBJ2-5|.|TRBV3-1/TRBV3-2|.
CASSLPSVQETQYF
TGTGCCAGCAGCCTTCCTAGCGTCCAAGAGACCCAGTACTTC
>TRBJ1-1|TRBD1|TRBV5-1|.
CASSKGTGSVNTEAFF
TGCGCCAGCAGCAAAGGGACAGGGTCGGTGAACACTGAAGCTTTCTTT
>TRBJ2-7|TRBD1|TRBV7-2|.
CASSLDRDAYEQYF
TGTGCCAGCAGCCTCGACAGGGACGCCTACGAGCAGTACTTC
>TRBJ1-3|.|TRBV7-8|.
CASSLGTSGNTIYF
TGTGCCAGCAGCCTCGGTACCTCTGGAAACACCATATATTTT
>TRBJ1-5|.|TRBV7-9|.
CASSLNSLDQPQHF
TGTGCCAGCAGCTTAAACAGCTTAGATCAGCCCCAGCATTTT
>TRBJ2-3|.|TRBV30|.
CALARGLDTQYF
TGTGCCCTAGCGAGGGGTTTAGATACGCAGTATTTT
>TRBJ2-2|TRBD2|TRBV6-4|.
CASSGGDTGELFF
TGTGCCAGCAGCGGGGGGGACACCGGGGAGCTGTTTTTT
>TRBJ2-1|.|TRBV19|.
CASSIQVLPAYNEQFF
TGTGCCAGTAGTATACAGGTACTCCCCGCCTACAATGAGCAGTTCTTC
>TRBJ2-2|.|TRBV10-1|.
CATREGANTGELFF
TGCGCCACCCGAGAGGGGGCGAACACCGGGGAGCTGTTTTTT
>TRBJ1-1|.|TRBV27|.
CASSFSGGNTEAFF
TGTGCCAGCAGTTTCTCCGGGGGGAACACTGAAGCTTTCTTT
>TRBJ2-7|.|TRBV7-8|.
CASSPAQGGMDEQYF
TGTGCCAGCAGCCCAGCCCAAGGGGGAATGGACGAGCAGTACTTC